Included here is one TCR beta chain sequence, with context. As yet, its antigen is unknown. The CDR3 extends over 12 amino acids. Trimming stripped 9 bases from V and 6 bases from J, with 12 bases between. The germline CDR1 and CDR2 sequences are LNHDA and SQIVND (reference sequence). The repertoire was sequenced with immunoSEQ multiplex PCR; TCRdb's copy has only in-frame clones and lacks some. Of about 45,000 clones listed, around 83% are singletons. The data belong to a study of T cell clones after liver transplantation. Whole-study context: TCRbeta sequencing after a pre-transplant mixed lymphocyte reaction identified graft-donor-reactive clones, later tracked in post-transplant blood.

Study findings and constraints: Rather than being deleted, graft donor-reactive T cells may have moved into the graft.

This receptor was taken from a human patient who received a liver transplant. The graft donor may account for some of the T cells. The V gene is TRBV19, the J gene TRBJ2-1, with a tentative D call TRBD2 (5 bases). The source material was CD4+ T cells from blood, sampled 24 months after liver transplant. The DNA for the CDR3 is TGTGCCAGCAGCGGAAAGATCAATGAGCAGTTCTTC. As protein: CASSGKINEQFF.